This T cell receptor (beta chain) was retrieved from a study of cytomegalovirus exposure and HLA in healthy donors. Sequencing was performed with immunoSEQ multiplex PCR; in TCRdb, only in-frame clones are kept and a portion is missing. The repertoire holds about 56,000 clones, with roughly 93% as singletons. What was sequenced was PBMCs. The TCR originated in a woman in her late teens or twenties in good health and CMV-seropositive.

The CDR3 spells CASSPPGTGTEQYF. In DNA form, the CDR3 reads TGTGCCAGCAGCCCCCCAGGGACAGGGACCGAGCAGTACTTC. The chain joins TRBV9 to TRBJ2-7, with 9 bases lining up with TRBD1. The CDR3 has 14 amino acids. Trimming removed 4 bases from V and 6 bases from J; junction bases left unmatched: 8. From germline, CDR1 is SGDLS and CDR2 YYNGEE.